A single sample is the source of the 16 T cell receptor beta chains below, sequenced in a study of preoperative IRX-2 immunotherapy in early breast cancer. Clones were sequenced by immunoSEQ multiplex PCR, and TCRdb holds only the in-frame ones, with some missing. The table shows a few thousand clones, with roughly two thirds occurring only once. As for treatment: preoperative locoregional IRX-2 cytokine immunotherapy. The sequencing used tumor tissue, collected after IRX-2 immunotherapy. These receptors were collected from a human donor with breast cancer.

V and J are TRBV28 and TRBJ1-5; 8 bases line up with TRBD1. Germline V gives CDR1 MDHEN, CDR2 SYDVKM. With 7 bases clipped from V and 1 base from J, the junction kept 9 bases outside the gene matches. CDR3 length equals 16 residues. In DNA form, the CDR3 reads TGTGCCAGCATTCTGGCAGGGGGCGGGAGCAATCAGCCCCAGCATTTT. This translates into CASILAGGGSNQPQHF.

J is TRBJ2-1 and V is TRBV11-1; D is perhaps TRBD1 (5 bases). The CDR3 consists of 14 residues. Germline CDR1 reads SGHAT; CDR2 reads FQDESV (reference sequence). Trimming pared 1 base from V and 8 bases from J, leaving 12 bases between. This chain's CDR3 is CASSLDLGLDEQFF. In nucleotides, the CDR3 is TGTGCCAGCAGCTTAGATTTGGGGCTAGATGAGCAGTTCTTC.

The chain combines TRBV19 with TRBJ2-2; TRBD2 is a possible D gene (6 bases). Germline V gene sequence: CDR1 LNHDA, CDR2 SQIVND (reference sequence). This CDR3 has 16 residues. Trimming pared 1 base from V and 1 base from J, leaving 10 bases between. As DNA, the CDR3 is TGTGCCAGTAGTATAGGGTCCGGGGGGAACACCGGGGAGCTGTTTTTT. It encodes CASSIGSGGNTGELFF.

J is TRBJ2-1 and V is TRBV11-3; 8 bases match TRBD2. V was pared by 5 bases and J by 5 bases, with 5 bases of the junction left unmatched. This CDR3 has 14 amino acids. Looked up from germline, CDR1 is SGHNT and CDR2 is YENEEA. The CDR3: CASSPGLVHNEQFF. The CDR3 DNA is TGTGCCAGCAGCCCGGGACTAGTACACAATGAGCAGTTCTTC. Full variable domain (rest looked up from reference TRBV11-3 and TRBJ2-1): EAGVVQSPRYKIIEKKQPVAFWCNPISGHNTLYWYLQNLGQGPELLIRYENEEAVDDSQLPKDRFSAERLKGVDSTLKIQPAELGDSAVYLCASSPGLVHNEQFFGPGTRLTVL.

V usage is TRBV6-8 and J usage is TRBJ2-2, with 10 positions matching TRBD1. The CDR3 sequence is 15 residues long. Germline V lookup: CDR1 MNHGY, CDR2 SAAAGT. The junction had 4 bases not matched to a gene; V was cut back by 6 bases and J by 3 bases. The CDR3 nucleotides read TGTGCCAGCAGCCCCGGGACAGGGGACACCGGGGAGCTGTTTTTT. It yields the protein CASSPGTGDTGELFF.

V and J are TRBV5-1 and TRBJ1-1; 7 positions match TRBD1. CDR3 size: 15 residues. V was clipped by 3 bases and J by 0 bases; unmatched bases: 5. Germline V CDR1 and CDR2: SGHRS, YFSETQ. This chain's CDR3 is CASSSLTGLNTEAFF. CDR3 nucleotides: TGCGCCAGCAGCTCTCTGACAGGGCTGAACACTGAAGCTTTCTTT.

V usage is TRBV28 and J usage is TRBJ2-1; a weak D match, TRBD2 (5 bases). V gave up 3 bases and J gave up 13 bases, with 25 bases separating them. From germline, CDR1 is MDHEN and CDR2 SYDVKM. The CDR3 extends over 16 amino acids. CDR3 DNA: TGTGCCAGCAGTTTCGGGAATCGGTGGGGTGGGAGAGATCAGTTCTTC. Translating it yields CASSFGNRWGGRDQFF.

J is TRBJ2-7 and V is TRBV7-4, with D hard to call. The CDR3 runs to 13 residues. Germline V gene lookup returns CDR1 SGHVT and CDR2 SQSDAQ. Trimming removed 5 bases from V and 9 bases from J, with 17 bases in between. Here the CDR3 DNA reads TGTGCCAGCAGCCAAGATCCGTGGCCCAGGCAGTACTTC. Translated, it gives CASSQDPWPRQYF. Combining the CDR3 with reference TRBV7-4 and TRBJ2-7 gives the whole variable domain GAGVSQSPRYKVAKRGRDVALRCDSISGHVTLYWYRQTLGQGSEVLTYSQSDAQRDKSGRPSGRFSAERPERSVSTLKIQRTEQGDSAVYLCASSQDPWPRQYFGPGTRLTVT.

V usage is TRBV18 and J usage is TRBJ2-2, with TRBD1 as a possible D gene (6 bases). There are 13 residues in the CDR3. Looked up from germline, CDR1 is KGHSH and CDR2 is LQKENI. V lost 3 bases to trimming and J lost 7 bases, with 9 bases between them. This CDR3 is CASSPGTRGELFF. The CDR3 DNA reads TGTGCCAGCTCACCTGGGACACGCGGGGAGCTGTTTTTT.

V and J are TRBV7-4 and TRBJ1-1; 7 bases line up with TRBD1. Germline-derived CDR1 and CDR2 are SGHVT and SQSDAQ. After removal of 5 bases from V and 4 bases from J, the junction contained 19 bases not matched to a gene. The CDR3 covers 18 residues. The CDR3: CASSHLRGRGGFGTEAFF. The DNA of the CDR3 is TGTGCCAGCAGCCACCTCCGGGGCAGGGGGGGATTTGGCACTGAAGCTTTCTTT.

V gene TRBV28 combines with J gene TRBJ2-1; D might be TRBD1 or TRBD2, each matching 6 bases. Germline CDR1 is MDHEN and CDR2 is SYDVKM. V gave up 10 bases and J gave up 9 bases, with 22 bases separating them. The CDR3 covers 14 residues. CDR3 nucleotides: TGTGCCATCCTCAAGGGGGGATCCCCCGGTGAGCAGTTCTTC. Its translation is CAILKGGSPGEQFF.

The chain combines TRBV7-6 with TRBJ2-1; D is uncertain. The CDR3 is 17 amino acids. V was clipped by 4 bases and J by 0 bases, with 16 bases between them. The germline V gene encodes CDR1 SGHVS and CDR2 FNYEAQ. CDR3 nucleotide sequence: TGTGCCAGCAGCTCCCTTGTCCGCCCGAGCTCCTACAATGAGCAGTTCTTC. It translates to CASSSLVRPSSYNEQFF.

The chain links TRBV6-8 to TRBJ1-2; unclear D gene. The germline gives CDR1 MNHGY, CDR2 SAAAGT. Deletions cut 5 bases from V and 2 bases from J, with 9 bases between. This CDR3 spans 13 amino acids. CDR3 sequence reads: CASSVKGNYGYTF. CDR3 in DNA: TGTGCCAGCAGTGTCAAGGGCAACTATGGCTACACCTTC.

The V and J genes are TRBV18 and TRBJ1-2; no clear D gene. Trimming stripped 0 bases from V and 4 bases from J, with 12 bases between. Germline values: CDR1 KGHSH, CDR2 LQKENI. The CDR3 is 15 residues long. The CDR3: CASSPPKGPSYGYTF. CDR3 DNA: TGTGCCAGCTCACCACCGAAGGGCCCCAGCTATGGCTACACCTTC.

The V call is TRBV18, the J call TRBJ2-1; TRBD2 might be the D (5 bases). The CDR3 covers 13 residues. V shed 0 bases and J shed 9 bases, with 9 bases lying between them. Germline CDR1 KGHSH, CDR2 LQKENI. The CDR3 is CASSPPRETEQFF. The CDR3 nucleotides are TGTGCCAGCTCACCACCTAGGGAGACTGAGCAGTTCTTC.

The chain joins TRBV22-1 to TRBJ2-3; the listed D gene, TRBD1, was not tested against the DNA. TRBV22-1 is a pseudogene. CDR3 length: 15 amino acids. CDR3: CASSNRDRGTDTQYF. The CDR3 DNA sequence: TGTGCCAGCAGTAACCGGGACAGGGGGACAGATACGCAGTATTTT.